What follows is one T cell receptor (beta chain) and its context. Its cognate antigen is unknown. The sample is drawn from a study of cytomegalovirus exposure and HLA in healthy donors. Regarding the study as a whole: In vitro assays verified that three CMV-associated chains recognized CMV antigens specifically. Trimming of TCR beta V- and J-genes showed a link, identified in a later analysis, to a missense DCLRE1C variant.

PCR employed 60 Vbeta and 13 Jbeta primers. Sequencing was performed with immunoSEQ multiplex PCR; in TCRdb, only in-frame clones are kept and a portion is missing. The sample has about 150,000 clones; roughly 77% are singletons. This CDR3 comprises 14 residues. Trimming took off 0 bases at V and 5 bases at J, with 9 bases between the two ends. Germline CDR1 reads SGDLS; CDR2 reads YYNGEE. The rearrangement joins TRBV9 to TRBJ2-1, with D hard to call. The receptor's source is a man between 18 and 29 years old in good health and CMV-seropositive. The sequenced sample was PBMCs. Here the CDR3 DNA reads TGTGCCAGCAGCGTAGTTCCACTGAACAATGAGCAGTTCTTC. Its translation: CASSVVPLNNEQFF.